These 30 T cell receptor beta chains were all obtained from the same sample, sequenced in a study of T cells in Graves' hyperthyroidism and ophthalmopathy. The investigators amplified TCR beta CDR3 regions from RNA transcripts. HTBI primers were used for first-round RT-PCR of the TCR CDR3. TCRdb fed the multiplex PCR reads into MiXCR, producing one record per CDR3 protein. The data contain 300,000 to 450,000 distinct CDR3 sequences, 14% of them singletons. Sequenced material: blood. The receptors shown here come from an older woman with Graves' hyperthyroidism.

This clonotype was seen more than once but under ten times. The rearrangement joins TRBV5-1 to TRBJ2-2, with D uncertain. The germline gives CDR1 SGHRS, CDR2 YFSETQ. The CDR3 is 14 amino acids. With 4 bases removed from V and 4 bases from J, the gap between germline ends came to 11 bases. In DNA, the CDR3 is TGCGCCAGCAGCGGTTACAGACTCACCGGGGAGCTGTTTTTT. Residues: CASSGYRLTGELFF.

This clonotype was detected ten times or more. The chain has TRBV30 and TRBJ1-5; possibly TRBD1 for D (6 bases). V gave up 1 base and J gave up 2 bases, with 6 bases separating them. The CDR3 contains 13 residues. Per germline, CDR1 GTSNPN and CDR2 SVGIG (reference sequence). The CDR3: CAWSGQGNQPQHF. DNA for the CDR3: TGTGCCTGGAGTGGACAGGGCAATCAGCCCCAGCATTTT. Full variable domain (remainder filled in from reference TRBV30 and TRBJ1-5): SQTIHQWPATLVQPVGSPLSLECTVEGTSNPNLYWYRQAAGRGLQLLFYSVGIGQISSEVPQNLSASRPQDRQFILSSKKLLLSDSGFYLCAWSGQGNQPQHFGDGTRLSIL.

This clonotype was counted many times. CDR3 sequence reads: CSAFDRGNEKLFF. As DNA, the CDR3 is TGCAGTGCTTTCGACAGGGGTAATGAAAAACTGTTTTTT. The chain recombines TRBV20-1 with TRBJ1-4; 8 bases map to TRBD1. Per germline, CDR1 DFQATT and CDR2 SNEGSKA (reference sequence). With 5 bases clipped from V and 4 bases from J, the junction kept 3 bases outside the gene matches. This CDR3 region has 13 residues.

The chain uses TRBV29-1 and TRBJ1-2; maybe TRBD1 (6 bases). Germline CDR1 and CDR2: SQVTM and ANQGSEA. Trimming took off 1 base at V and 12 bases at J, with 15 bases between the two ends. This CDR3 comprises 12 residues. CDR3 DNA sequence: TGCAGCGTTGAAGTAATAGGGGGGGGCCACACCTTC. Its protein product is CSVEVIGGGHTF. The complete variable domain, with remaining parts taken from reference TRBV29-1 and TRBJ1-2, reads SAVISQKPSRDICQRGTSLTIQCQVDSQVTMMFWYRQQPGQSLTLIATANQGSEATYESGFVIDKFPISRPNLTFSTLTVSNMSPEDSSIYLCSVEVIGGGHTFGSGTRLTVV.

This clonotype has at least ten counts. The CDR3 protein is CASSQDPSPDTQYF. The CDR3 DNA reads as TGTGCCAGCAGCCAAGATCCCTCGCCAGATACGCAGTATTTT. The chain has TRBV3-1 and TRBJ2-3; the D is unclear. Germline V gives CDR1 LGHDT, CDR2 YNNKEL (reference sequence). V lost 0 bases and J 4 bases, leaving 8 bases between the germline ends. The CDR3 contains 14 residues.

The rearrangement uses TRBV24-1 and TRBJ1-5; D not resolved. Germline assignment: CDR1 KGHDR and CDR2 SFDVKD. This CDR3 spans 14 amino acids. V was trimmed by 0 bases and J by 1 base, leaving 3 bases between them. In DNA, the CDR3 is TGTGCCACCAGTGATTTGGTGAGCAATCAGCCCCAGCATTTT. Translated, it gives CATSDLVSNQPQHF.

This clonotype showed up many times. In DNA form, the CDR3 reads TGTGCCAGCAGCCTGAGGGTCGGCGGGGGCATGAACACTGAAGCTTTCTTT. Protein product: CASSLRVGGGMNTEAFF. The V call is TRBV3-1, the J call TRBJ1-1, with D possibly matching TRBD1 (6 bases). The V end was cut by 4 bases, the J end by 0 bases, with 18 bases between. The CDR3 runs to 17 residues. Looked up from germline, CDR1 is LGHDT and CDR2 is YNNKEL (reference sequence). The entire variable domain, with the rest obtained from reference TRBV3-1 and TRBJ1-1, is as follows: DTAVSQTPKYLVTQMGNDKSIKCEQNLGHDTMYWYKQDSKKFLKIMFSYNNKELIINETVPNRFSPKSPDKAHLNLHINSLELGDSAVYFCASSLRVGGGMNTEAFFGQGTRLTVV.

This clonotype was observed at least ten times. CDR3 protein: CASSLGASGTYEQYF. The CDR3 DNA reads as TGCGCCAGCAGCTTGGGTGCTAGCGGAACCTACGAGCAGTACTTC. The J gene is TRBJ2-7, the V gene TRBV5-1; 7 nucleotides match TRBD2. J gave up 2 bases and V 0 bases, and 5 bases lay outside the gene matches. The CDR3 consists of 15 residues. The germline CDR1 and CDR2 sequences are SGHRS and YFSETQ. The full variable domain, in which reference TRBV5-1 and TRBJ2-7 provide the parts outside the CDR3, is KAGVTQTPRYLIKTRGQQVTLSCSPISGHRSVSWYQQTPGQGLQFLFEYFSETQRNKGNFPGRFSGRQFSNSRSEMNVSTLELGDSALYLCASSLGASGTYEQYFGPGTRLTVT.

This clonotype was recorded at least ten times. The rearrangement joins TRBV9 to TRBJ1-3; no clear D gene. Trimming removed 7 bases from V and 4 bases from J, with 9 bases in between. CDR1 and CDR2 (germline): SGDLS, YYNGEE. The CDR3 contains 12 residues. This chain's CDR3 is CASEGGGNTIYF. For the CDR3, the DNA is TGTGCCAGCGAGGGCGGCGGAAACACCATATATTTT.

This clonotype was observed a handful of times. This chain uses TRBV7-2 with TRBJ2-1, with 10 bases lining up with TRBD2. The J segment lost 9 bases and the V segment lost 4 bases, leaving 9 bases of the junction unmatched. CDR1 is SGHTA, CDR2 FQGNSA, per germline. The length of the CDR3 is 15 residues. The CDR3 region has the DNA TGTGCCAGCAGCTCTACTAGCGGGACTTCGAGTGAGCAGTTCTTC. It encodes CASSSTSGTSSEQFF.

A few counts support this clonotype. The chain has TRBV5-4 and TRBJ2-2; the match to TRBD2 covers 9 bases. The trim removed 4 bases at V and 5 bases at J, leaving 9 bases unmatched. This CDR3 comprises 16 residues. Per germline, CDR1 SGHNT and CDR2 YYREEE (reference sequence). CDR3 sequence reads: CASSPIAGVRTGELFF. CDR3 bases: TGTGCCAGCAGCCCAATAGCGGGAGTACGGACCGGGGAGCTGTTTTTT.

The chain has TRBV19 and TRBJ2-2, with TRBD2 matching over 9 bases. The V gene end was trimmed by 9 bases and the J gene end by 0 bases; junction bases not matched to a gene: 8. There are 16 residues in the CDR3. CDR1 is LNHDA, CDR2 SQIVND, per germline (reference sequence). CDR3 in amino acids: CASCWTSAPNTGELFF. In DNA, the CDR3 is TGTGCCAGCTGCTGGACTAGCGCCCCGAACACCGGGGAGCTGTTTTTT.

There are many counts of this clonotype. The chain uses TRBV6-1 and TRBJ2-5; D remains unclear. Between the trimmed V and J ends, which lost 6 bases and 5 bases, there was a span of 16 bases. CDR3 length: 14 amino acids. Germline CDR1 is MNHNS and CDR2 is SASEGT. The CDR3 DNA reads as TGTGCCAGCAGCCCCTTGGTCAGGCCCGAGACCCAGTACTTC. Encoded protein: CASSPLVRPETQYF.

The chain has TRBV6-7 and TRBJ2-2, with TRBD1 matching 8 bases. TRBV6-7 is sorted into the ORF group, with uncertain function. This CDR3 is built from 16 residues. Trimming cost V 2 bases and J 4 bases; bases outside gene matches: 6. CDR3 in amino acids: CASSYAGGTGTGELFF. Written as DNA, the CDR3 is TGTGCCAGCAGTTACGCGGGCGGGACAGGCACCGGGGAGCTGTTTTTT.

This clonotype was found a few times. The germline gene is not matched at one end of the junction; a read error may be the cause. This chain joins TRBV6-1 and TRBJ2-1; possibly TRBD1 or TRBD2 for D (6 bases each). This CDR3 contains 17 residues. Germline CDR1 is MNHNS and CDR2 is SASEGT. For the CDR3, the DNA is TGTGCCATCAGTGGGGGAGGAGGGGGAAGCTCCTACAATGAGCAGTTCTTC. This translates into CAISGGGGGSSYNEQFF.

This chain uses TRBV5-5 with TRBJ1-2, with a tentative D call TRBD1 (5 bases). CDR3 length: 17 residues. Germline V gene sequence: CDR1 SGHKS, CDR2 YYEKEE (reference sequence). V lost 1 base and J lost 5, with 21 bases in between. In DNA, the CDR3 is TGTGCCAGCAGCTTGTTGCTCGGTGGTGGGGGGGAGTATGGCTACACCTTC. Translated: CASSLLLGGGGEYGYTF.

The V and J genes are TRBV11-2 and TRBJ2-1; 16 bases map to TRBD2. The CDR3 runs to 21 residues. Losses at the gene ends were 2 bases for V and 5 bases for J; bases not matched to a gene: 15. Germline V lookup: CDR1 SGHAT, CDR2 FQNNGV. The CDR3, as DNA: TGTGCCAGCAGCTTATATGAGGGACTAGCGGGAGGGCCGGGTAGTCACAATGAGCAGTTCTTC. Translation: CASSLYEGLAGGPGSHNEQFF.

This clonotype was observed a handful of times. The genes are TRBV6-1 and TRBJ2-7, with TRBD2 matching 9 bases. Unmatched junction bases numbered 14, after V lost 10 bases and J lost 4 bases. The CDR3 contains 15 residues. CDR1 MNHNS and CDR2 SASEGT come from the germline V gene. The chain's CDR3 is CATHQGGLALYEQYF. The CDR3 DNA sequence: TGTGCCACCCATCAGGGTGGACTAGCGCTTTACGAGCAGTACTTC.

This clonotype was detected ten times or more. The J gene is TRBJ2-1, the V gene TRBV12-3 or TRBV12-4; 10 nucleotides match TRBD2. The CDR3 runs 15 residues. The J segment lost 9 bases and the V segment lost 2 bases, leaving 7 bases of the junction unmatched. The CDR3 region is CASSLSGRAHGEQFF. In nucleotides, the CDR3 is TGTGCCAGCAGTTTAAGCGGGAGGGCCCACGGTGAGCAGTTCTTC.

This clonotype has more than one count but fewer than ten. The J gene is TRBJ2-7, the V gene TRBV5-1; no clear D. CDR1 SGHRS and CDR2 YFSETQ come from the germline V gene. V was shortened by 3 bases and J by 3 bases, with 4 bases between the two germline ends. The CDR3 sequence is 11 residues long. The CDR3 region has the DNA TGCGCCAGCAGCTCTTACTACGAGCAGTACTTC. It encodes CASSSYYEQYF.

A word on this clonotype: The DNA is left out, because the CDR3 cannot be placed on it with certainty; the CDR3 is given as TCRdb lists it. The V call is TRBV4-1, the J call TRBJ2-7. The CDR3 adds up to 15 amino acids, both ends counted. Germline V gives CDR1 MGHRA, CDR2 YSYEKL. This CDR3 is CASSQVRRAVNEQYF.

This clonotype occurred many times. The chain links TRBV6-1 to TRBJ2-7, with 11 bases aligning to TRBD1. Germline CDR1 is MNHNS and CDR2 is SASEGT. This CDR3 has 15 residues. V lost 6 bases to trimming and J lost 7 bases; unmatched junction nucleotides: 11. The CDR3 nucleotides are TGTGCCAGCAGGGGACCGGGACAGGGGGATCGGGAGCAGTACTTC. Translation: CASRGPGQGDREQYF.

A word on this clonotype: A clone one base away is much larger, so this may be a read error. The genes are TRBV5-1 and TRBJ1-1, with unresolved D. CDR1 is SGHRS and CDR2 is YFSETQ in the germline V gene. The CDR3 contains 13 residues. The V end was cut by 7 bases, the J end by 1 base, with 11 bases between. In nucleotides, the CDR3 is TGCGCCAGCGGCCCACCTTCGAACACTGAAGCTTTCTTT. This gives the protein CASGPPSNTEAFF.

This clonotype was counted ten times or more. The J gene is TRBJ2-7, the V gene TRBV20-1; possibly TRBD2 for D (5 bases). Germline V gene lookup returns CDR1 DFQATT and CDR2 SNEGSKA (reference sequence). V lost 0 bases and J 3 bases, leaving 12 bases between the germline ends. The CDR3 extends over 14 amino acids. The CDR3 sequence: CSARDGGRIYEQYF. Here the CDR3 DNA reads TGCAGTGCTAGAGATGGAGGCAGAATCTACGAGCAGTACTTC.

This clonotype was counted at least ten times. J is TRBJ2-1 and V is TRBV7-8; 9 bases agree with TRBD1. Germline CDR1 SGHVS, CDR2 FQNEAQ. V dropped 1 base and J dropped 7; count of bases not matched to a gene: 8. The CDR3 runs 16 residues. The CDR3 loop reads CASSLGTGVFRNEQFF. CDR3 sequence (DNA): TGTGCCAGCAGCTTAGGGACAGGGGTTTTTCGGAATGAGCAGTTCTTC.

There are a few counts of this clonotype. V gene TRBV14 combines with J gene TRBJ2-7; D is possibly TRBD1 or TRBD2 (6 bases each). The length of the CDR3 is 15 residues. Germline CDR1 SGHDN, CDR2 FVKESK. Trimming shortened V by 1 base and J by 3 bases, and 13 bases separated the two germline ends. The CDR3 region is CASSQGKGGFYEQYF. The DNA for the CDR3 is TGTGCCAGCAGCCAAGGAAAAGGGGGGTTCTACGAGCAGTACTTC.

There are many counts of this clonotype. V gene TRBV5-1 combines with J gene TRBJ2-1; 9 bases fit TRBD1. J lost 8 bases, V lost 7 bases, and 13 bases had no gene match. This CDR3 has 15 residues. Per the germline V gene, CDR1 is SGHRS and CDR2 is YFSETQ. The DNA for the CDR3 is TGCGCCAGCGGGCTTTGGGGACAGGGTTTCGATGAGCAGTTCTTC. Amino acid sequence: CASGLWGQGFDEQFF.

This clonotype has ten or more counts. The DNA of the CDR3 is TGTGCCAGCAGGCAGGGGGCGGTCACCGGGGAGCTGTTTTTT. Translating gives CASRQGAVTGELFF. The chain joins TRBV2 to TRBJ2-2; 8 bases agree with TRBD1. Unmatched junction bases numbered 4, after V lost 6 bases and J lost 4 bases. The CDR3 extends over 14 amino acids. CDR1 SNHLY and CDR2 FYNNEI come from the germline V gene.

This clonotype was counted between two and nine times. At one of its ends the junction is not consistent with the germline gene, which may arise from a read error. V usage is TRBV6-2 or TRBV6-3 and J usage is TRBJ2-7; possible D gene TRBD2, 6 bases. The CDR3 covers 19 residues. Germline V gene data show CDR1 as MNHEY and CDR2 as SVGEGT. The CDR3 loop reads CAGSYSFAWWRGSSYEQYF. CDR3 in DNA: TGTGCCGGCAGTTACTCGTTCGCATGGTGGCGGGGCAGCTCCTACGAGCAGTACTTC.

This clonotype was counted many times. This chain joins TRBV19 and TRBJ2-3; weak D call: TRBD2 (5 bases). Between the trimmed V and J ends, which lost 6 bases and 10 bases, there was a span of 20 bases. The CDR3 has 14 residues. Per the germline V gene, CDR1 is LNHDA and CDR2 is SQIVND (reference sequence). CDR3 protein: CASSPNGYGSAQYF. The CDR3 DNA is TGTGCCAGTAGCCCCAACGGCTACGGTAGCGCGCAGTATTTT. The entire variable domain, with the rest obtained from reference TRBV19 and TRBJ2-3, is as follows: DGGITQSPKYLFRKEGQNVTLSCEQNLNHDAMYWYRQDPGQGLRLIYYSQIVNDFQKGDIAEGYSVSREKKESFPLTVTSAQKNPTAFYLCASSPNGYGSAQYFGPGTRLTVL.